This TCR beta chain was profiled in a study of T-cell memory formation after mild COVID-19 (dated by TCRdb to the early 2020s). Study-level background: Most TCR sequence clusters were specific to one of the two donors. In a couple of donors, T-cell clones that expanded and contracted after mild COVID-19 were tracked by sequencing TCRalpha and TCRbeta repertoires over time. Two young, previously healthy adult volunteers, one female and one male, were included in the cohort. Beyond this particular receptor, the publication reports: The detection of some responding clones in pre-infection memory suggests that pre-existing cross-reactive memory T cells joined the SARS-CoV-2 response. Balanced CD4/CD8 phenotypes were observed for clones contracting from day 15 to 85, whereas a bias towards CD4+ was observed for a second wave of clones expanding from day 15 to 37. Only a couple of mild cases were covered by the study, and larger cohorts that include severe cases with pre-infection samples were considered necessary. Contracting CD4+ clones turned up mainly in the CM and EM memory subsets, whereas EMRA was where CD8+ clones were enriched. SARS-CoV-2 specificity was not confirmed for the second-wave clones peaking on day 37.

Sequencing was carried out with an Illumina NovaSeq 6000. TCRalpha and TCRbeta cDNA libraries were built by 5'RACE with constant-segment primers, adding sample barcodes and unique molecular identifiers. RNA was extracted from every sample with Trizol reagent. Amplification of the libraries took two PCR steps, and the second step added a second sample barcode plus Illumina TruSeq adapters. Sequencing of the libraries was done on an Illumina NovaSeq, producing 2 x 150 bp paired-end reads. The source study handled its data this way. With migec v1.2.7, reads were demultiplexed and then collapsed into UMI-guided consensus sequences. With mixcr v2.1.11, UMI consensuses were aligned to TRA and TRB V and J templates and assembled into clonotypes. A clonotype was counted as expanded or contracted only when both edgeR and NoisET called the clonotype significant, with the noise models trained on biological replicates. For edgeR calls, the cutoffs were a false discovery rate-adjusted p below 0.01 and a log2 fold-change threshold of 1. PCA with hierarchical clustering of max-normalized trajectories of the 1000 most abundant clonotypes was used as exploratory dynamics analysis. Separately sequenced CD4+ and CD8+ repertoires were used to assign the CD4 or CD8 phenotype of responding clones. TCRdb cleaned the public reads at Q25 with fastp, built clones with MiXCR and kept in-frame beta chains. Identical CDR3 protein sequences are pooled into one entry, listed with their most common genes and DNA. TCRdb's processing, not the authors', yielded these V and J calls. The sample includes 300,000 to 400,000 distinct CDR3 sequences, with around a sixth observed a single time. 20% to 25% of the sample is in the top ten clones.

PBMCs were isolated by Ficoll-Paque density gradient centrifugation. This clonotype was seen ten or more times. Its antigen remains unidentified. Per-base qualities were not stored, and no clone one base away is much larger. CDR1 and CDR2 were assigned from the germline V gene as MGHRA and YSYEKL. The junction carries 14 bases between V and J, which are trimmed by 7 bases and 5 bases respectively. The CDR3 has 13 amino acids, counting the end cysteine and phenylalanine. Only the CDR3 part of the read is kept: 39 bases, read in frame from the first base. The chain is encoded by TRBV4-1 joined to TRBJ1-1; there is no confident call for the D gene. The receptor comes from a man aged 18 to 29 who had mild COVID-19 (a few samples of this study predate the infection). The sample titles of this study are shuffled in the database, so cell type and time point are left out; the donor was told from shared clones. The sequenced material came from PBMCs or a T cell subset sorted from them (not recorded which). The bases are TGCGCCAGCACCCCAGAGTTGCGGACTGAAGCTTTCTTT. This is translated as CASTPELRTEAFF.